The 6 T cell receptor beta chains listed next were all sequenced from one sample in a study of long-term antiretroviral therapy in people with HIV. Run at survey level, the immunoSEQ assay was version v3.0. Produced via immunoSEQ multiplex PCR; TCRdb's table is partial and in-frame only. The sample includes over 25,000 clones, roughly 93% of them seen just once. This specimen consisted of unsorted PBMCs, obtained 6.2 years after starting antiretroviral therapy. The receptor set was obtained from a man aged 40-55 years with HIV.

The CDR3 region has the DNA TGTGCCAGCAGTGAGGCAGACTACTATGGCTACACCTTC. Residues: CASSEADYYGYTF. The chain uses TRBV6-5 and TRBJ1-2, with unresolved D. Trimming left V 5 bases short and J 3 bases short, with 10 bases between. CDR3 size: 13 residues. Germline assignment: CDR1 MNHEY and CDR2 SVGAGI.

The chain combines TRBV7-9 with TRBJ1-2, with D hard to call. Trimming pared 1 base from V and 1 base from J, leaving 7 bases between. CDR1 and CDR2 from the germline V gene are SEHNR and FQNEAQ (reference sequence). The CDR3 totals 14 residues. CDR3 nucleotides: TGTGCCAGCAGCTTAGGGGCCAGTAACTATGGCTACACCTTC. Its protein is CASSLGASNYGYTF.

This chain uses TRBV10-2 with TRBJ1-5; TRBD1 aligns across 11 bases. Unmatched junction bases numbered 7, after V lost 2 bases and J lost 7 bases. CDR1 and CDR2 (germline): WSHSY, SAAADI. The CDR3 is 16 amino acids. The chain's CDR3 is CASSEVRGQGEQPQHF. Here the CDR3 DNA reads TGCGCCAGCAGTGAGGTCAGGGGACAGGGGGAGCAGCCCCAGCATTTT.

This clone has just a few counts. This chain uses TRBV15 with TRBJ2-2; no reliable D call. The CDR3 is made up of 13 amino acids. The germline V and J ends were trimmed by 0 bases and 5 bases, with 4 bases remaining between them. Germline CDR1 is LNHNV and CDR2 is YYDKDF (reference sequence). As DNA, the CDR3 is TGTGCCACCAGCAGAGATGAAACCGGGGAGCTGTTTTTT. Translating it yields CATSRDETGELFF.

The rearrangement links TRBV27 to TRBJ2-2; 8 nucleotides line up with TRBD1. V lost 3 bases to trimming and J lost 5 bases; unmatched junction nucleotides: 8. The CDR3 loop spans 16 amino acids. Germline V gene lookup returns CDR1 MNHEY and CDR2 SMNVEV (reference sequence). CDR3 in DNA: TGTGCCAGCAGTTTGGAAGGACAGGGTTGGACCGGGGAGCTGTTTTTT. Translated, it gives CASSLEGQGWTGELFF.

This clone appeared a single time. At one of its ends the junction is not consistent with the germline gene, which may arise from a read error. The chain carries TRBV7-2 and TRBJ1-4; tentatively, D is TRBD1 (6 bases). This CDR3 is built from 14 residues. Germline CDR1 SGHTA, CDR2 FQGNSA. The CDR3: CASSLGGANEKLFF. The CDR3 DNA reads TGTGCCAGCAGTTTAGGGGGGGCTAATGAAAAACTGTTTTTT.